This T cell receptor beta chain originates from a study of T cell responses to AZD1222 COVID-19 vaccine. TCRdb's copy holds only in-frame clones and misses some; the assay was immunoSEQ multiplex PCR. This table has about 150,000 clones, roughly nine tenths appearing once. Study results and caveats: Receipt of two AZD1222 doses was followed by a rise in Spike-specific TCR breadth and depth. Donors were mostly white British, more females; clonal diversity possibly underestimated. Baseline seropositivity occurred in only a handful of AZD1222 recipients.

As for this clone: What it binds is unknown.

The source of this sequence is an adult in good health. The sequencing used peripheral blood, collected on day 0 of AZD1222 vaccination.

In DNA form, the CDR3 reads TGTGCCACCAGTGACCCGACAGGGGAATCTCAAGAGACCCAGTACTTC. Its protein product is CATSDPTGESQETQYF. The gene calls are TRBV24-1 and TRBJ2-5; TRBD1 matches 8 bases. V was pared by 4 bases and J by 2 bases, with 8 bases of the junction left unmatched. This CDR3 spans 16 amino acids. Per the germline V gene, CDR1 is KGHDR and CDR2 is SFDVKD.